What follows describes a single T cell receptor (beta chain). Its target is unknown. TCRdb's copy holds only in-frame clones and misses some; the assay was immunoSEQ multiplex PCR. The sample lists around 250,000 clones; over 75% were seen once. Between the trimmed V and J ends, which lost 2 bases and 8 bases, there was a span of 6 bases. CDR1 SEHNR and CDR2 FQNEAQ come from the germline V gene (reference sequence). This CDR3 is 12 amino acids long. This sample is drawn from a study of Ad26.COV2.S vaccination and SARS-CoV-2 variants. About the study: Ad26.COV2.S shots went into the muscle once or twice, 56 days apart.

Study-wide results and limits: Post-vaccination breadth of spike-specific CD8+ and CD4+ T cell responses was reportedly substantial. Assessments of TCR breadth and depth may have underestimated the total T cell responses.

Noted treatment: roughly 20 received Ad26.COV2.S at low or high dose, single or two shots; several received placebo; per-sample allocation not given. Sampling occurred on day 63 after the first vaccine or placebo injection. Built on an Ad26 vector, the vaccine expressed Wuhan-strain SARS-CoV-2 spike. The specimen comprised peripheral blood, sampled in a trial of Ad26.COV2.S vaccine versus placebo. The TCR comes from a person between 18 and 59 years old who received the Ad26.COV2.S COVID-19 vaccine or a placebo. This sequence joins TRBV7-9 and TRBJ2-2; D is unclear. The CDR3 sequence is CASSLFLGELFF. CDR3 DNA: TGTGCCAGCAGCTTATTCCTAGGGGAGCTGTTTTTT.